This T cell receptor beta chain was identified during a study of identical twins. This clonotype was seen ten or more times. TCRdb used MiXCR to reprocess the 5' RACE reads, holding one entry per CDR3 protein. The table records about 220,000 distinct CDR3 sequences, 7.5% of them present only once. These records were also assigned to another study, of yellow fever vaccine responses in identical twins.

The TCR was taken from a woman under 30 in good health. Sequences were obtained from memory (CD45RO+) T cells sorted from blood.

Here the CDR3 reads CASSQGTAGNTIYF. The DNA of the CDR3 is TGCGCCAGCAGCCAGGGGACAGCTGGAAACACCATATATTTT. V is TRBV5-1 and J is TRBJ1-3, with 7 bases matching TRBD1. CDR3 size: 14 residues. Germline V gene sequence: CDR1 SGHRS, CDR2 YFSETQ. J lost 2 bases, V lost 4 bases, and 3 bases had no gene match.